The 4 T cell receptor beta chains in this list originate from one sample, sequenced in a study of Ad26.COV2.S vaccination and SARS-CoV-2 variants. This sample's treatment: 15 to 20 received Ad26.COV2.S at low or high dose, single or two shots; roughly 5 received placebo; per-sample allocation not given. Each sample was drawn 63 days after the first injection (of vaccine or placebo). The protocol was immunoSEQ multiplex PCR, while the TCRdb copy is restricted to in-frame clones and leaves out a portion. The sample comprises hundreds of thousands of clones, roughly 90% of which are singletons, and around 1.4% rests with the top ten. The sequences come from peripheral blood, collected in a trial of Ad26.COV2.S vaccine versus placebo. The receptor source for this set is a person between 18 and 65 years old who received the Ad26.COV2.S COVID-19 vaccine or a placebo.

V usage is TRBV6-2 or TRBV6-3 and J usage is TRBJ1-5; 7 nucleotides line up with TRBD1. CDR3 length: 19 amino acids. V trimming: 5 bases; J trimming: 1 base; junction bases outside the gene matches: 17. Germline CDR1 MNHEY, CDR2 SVGEGT. CDR3 region: CASSTSSTGAKYSNQPQHF. Written as DNA, the CDR3 is TGTGCCAGCAGTACCTCCTCCACAGGGGCCAAATACAGCAATCAGCCCCAGCATTTT.

The chain links TRBV7-9 to TRBJ2-1, with 14 bases fitting TRBD2. Germline V lookup: CDR1 SEHNR, CDR2 FQNEAQ (reference sequence). V dropped 6 bases and J dropped 10; count of bases not matched to a gene: 8. This CDR3 has 15 amino acids. Written as DNA, the CDR3 is TGTGCCAGCAGTCAACTCGGGACTAGCGGGGGCGAGCAGTTCTTC. Translated, it gives CASSQLGTSGGEQFF.

The chain has TRBV5-1 and TRBJ2-7; TRBD1 aligns across 10 bases. The V gene's germline CDR1 is SGHRS and CDR2 YFSETQ. The ends lost 4 bases at V and 5 bases at J; junction bases unmatched: 12. The CDR3 runs 16 residues. For the CDR3, the DNA is TGCGCCAGCAGCCTTCAAACCGGGACAGGGGTGGACGAGCAGTACTTC. Protein sequence: CASSLQTGTGVDEQYF. Looking up the rest from reference TRBV5-1 and TRBJ2-7 gives the full variable domain: KAGVTQTPRYLIKTRGQQVTLSCSPISGHRSVSWYQQTPGQGLQFLFEYFSETQRNKGNFPGRFSGRQFSNSRSEMNVSTLELGDSALYLCASSLQTGTGVDEQYFGPGTRLTVT.

The gene calls are TRBV10-3 and TRBJ2-7; 9 positions match TRBD1. Losses at the gene ends were 3 bases for V and 7 bases for J; bases not matched to a gene: 13. The CDR3 has 16 amino acids. CDR1 ENHRY and CDR2 SYGVKD come from the germline V gene. DNA of the CDR3: TGTGCCATCAGTGACTTTTTGGGGGACAGGGTGGGTGAGCAGTACTTC. Protein sequence: CAISDFLGDRVGEQYF.